This is a list of T cell receptor beta chains from one sample in a study of early T cells in non-severe SARS-CoV-2 infection. Using its own MiXCR run on the 5' RACE reads, TCRdb lists one record per CDR3 protein. Among about 80,000 distinct CDR3 sequences listed, about 5% were seen once. Sequenced material: whole blood, taken at baseline. Source of these receptors: an adult who was a healthcare worker with PCR-confirmed SARS-CoV-2 infection or an uninfected control (not recorded which). The CDR3 runs from the conserved cysteine through the conserved F or W. A D gene is named only where the DNA matches it firmly. Only part of the rows carry a size: once, few, many, or a class if the clone is expanded.

clone size	D gene	V gene	J gene	CDR3 DNA	CDR3 protein
many	.	TRBV29-1	TRBJ2-3	TGCAGCGTCCCGTCGGGGGGCAGCGCAGATACGCAGTATTTT	CSVPSGGSADTQYF
many	.	TRBV29-1	TRBJ1-2	TGCAGCGTTGAGTGGGGCGAAAACTATGGCTACACCTTC	CSVEWGENYGYTF
few	.	TRBV11-1	TRBJ2-3	TGTGCCAGCAGCCATGGGACTTCCCTCGGAGTTACGCAGTATTTT	CASSHGTSLGVTQYF
.	TRBD2	TRBV20-1	TRBJ2-7	TGCAGTGCTAGAGTTCCGGGGACTAGCGGGAGGAGCGAGCAGTACTTC	CSARVPGTSGRSEQYF
few	TRBD1	TRBV5-1	TRBJ1-4	TGCGCCAGCAGCTTGGGGGACAGAACTAATGAAAAACTGTTTTTT	CASSLGDRTNEKLFF
many	TRBD1	TRBV6-5	TRBJ1-2	TGTGCCAGCAGAGGACAGGGGGCGGGGGACTATGGCTACACCTTC	CASRGQGAGDYGYTF
.	.	TRBV20-1	TRBJ2-7	TGCAGTGCTGGGCTAGGGGCGAGCTCCTACGAGCAGTACTTC	CSAGLGASSYEQYF
few	.	TRBV5-1	TRBJ1-5	TGCGCCAGCAGCTTGGACAGTAGCAATCAGCCCCAGCATTTT	CASSLDSSNQPQHF
few	.	TRBV9	TRBJ1-1	TGTGCCAGCAGCGTAGCTCCAGGGAACACTGAAGCTTTCTTT	CASSVAPGNTEAFF
.	.	TRBV12-3/TRBV12-4	TRBJ1-1	TGTGCCAGCAGTTTGGAAGGGACGGGGGGTTTCTTT	CASSLEGTGGFF
few	.	TRBV7-9	TRBJ2-5	TGTGCCAGCAGCTTATCAGGGAGCGAGACCCAGTACTTC	CASSLSGSETQYF
many	TRBD2	TRBV28	TRBJ2-5	TGTGCCAGCAGCCCGCGACTAGCGGGAGTAGAGACCCAGTACTTC	CASSPRLAGVETQYF
many	.	TRBV10-2	TRBJ2-2	TGCGCCAGCAGTGAGTCATTCGGGGAGCTGTTTTTT	CASSESFGELFF